Following are 28 T cell receptor beta chains from one sample sequenced in a study of T cell responses to AZD1222 COVID-19 vaccine (dated by TCRdb to the early 2020s). According to the study, the label for this sample's time point signals: baseline before first vaccination. Reading the label with the study, this specimen's treatment or condition is: meningococcal conjugate vaccine given as trial control. Libraries were constructed by the immunoSEQ multiplex PCR assay. TCRdb retrieved this table from immuneACCESS and kept in-frame rearrangements only. Not all clones are present; in checked studies, unresolved V genes account for under half, and no reason is known for the remainder. The sample table records 150,000 to 200,000 clones; over 70% of these occur just once. About 3% of the sample goes to the ten largest clones. This specimen was peripheral blood, taken on day 0 of MenACWY control vaccination. Source of these receptors: an adult in good health.

The V call is TRBV7-6, the J call TRBJ2-7, with D unclear. V was trimmed by 5 bases and J by 0 bases, leaving 8 bases between them. Germline assignment: CDR1 SGHVS and CDR2 FNYEAQ. The CDR3 loop spans 13 amino acids. This CDR3 is CASSQGHSYEQYF. The CDR3 coding sequence is TGTGCCAGCAGCCAAGGGCACTCCTACGAGCAGTACTTC.

The chain couples TRBV6-2 or TRBV6-3 to TRBJ2-5; no clear D gene. The V end was cut by 2 bases, the J end by 1 base, with 11 bases between. CDR3 length equals 15 residues. Germline lookup yields CDR1 MNHEY and CDR2 SVGEGT. The DNA for the CDR3 is TGTGCCAGCAGTTACGGCACAGCCGTCCAAGAGACCCAGTACTTC. It yields the protein CASSYGTAVQETQYF.

The chain is built from TRBV15 and TRBJ1-6, with D perhaps matching TRBD1 (5 bases). There are 14 residues in the CDR3. Germline CDR1 and CDR2: LNHNV and YYDKDF (reference sequence). The V and J ends lost 5 bases and 8 bases respectively, with 13 bases between them. The CDR3 DNA reads TGTGCCACCAGCTCACGGGACGGCGATTCACCCCTCCACTTT. As protein: CATSSRDGDSPLHF.

This clone has more than one count but fewer than ten. J is TRBJ2-1 and V is TRBV30; D ambiguous. Trimming took 0 bases from V and 11 from J, leaving 11 bases between them. The CDR3 has 12 amino acids. CDR1 GTSNPN and CDR2 SVGIG come from the germline V gene (reference sequence). The CDR3 DNA sequence: TGTGCCTGGAGTGTAGGTGGCGGAAAGCAGTTCTTC. Translating it yields CAWSVGGGKQFF.

The chain is built from TRBV28 and TRBJ1-3; D is unresolved. CDR3 length: 20 amino acids. Trimming pared 6 bases from V and 0 bases from J, leaving 27 bases between. Germline CDR1 is MDHEN and CDR2 is SYDVKM. Here the CDR3 DNA reads TGTGCCAGCAGCACCGAGTTTATCAGTTCCGACACTCTCTCTGGAAACACCATATATTTT. Its protein is CASSTEFISSDTLSGNTIYF.

The chain employs TRBV15 and TRBJ1-1, with TRBD1 identical over 11 bases. Germline V lookup: CDR1 LNHNV, CDR2 YYDKDF (reference sequence). With 2 bases clipped from V and 1 base from J, the junction kept 3 bases outside the gene matches. The CDR3 length is 16 residues. In DNA, the CDR3 is TGTGCCACCAGCAGAAGGGACAGGGGGACGAACACTGAAGCTTTCTTT. This codes for CATSRRDRGTNTEAFF.

V is TRBV5-1 and J is TRBJ2-7; D unresolved. The CDR3 has 11 residues. V dropped 7 bases and J dropped 2 bases, with 7 bases sitting between them. From germline, CDR1 is SGHRS and CDR2 YFSETQ. CDR3 sequence (DNA): TGCGCCAGCCCAGCACCCTACGAGCAGTACTTC. This encodes CASPAPYEQYF.

The chain employs TRBV6-2 or TRBV6-3 and TRBJ1-2; D gene ambiguous. The CDR3 length is 15 residues. V was shortened by 0 bases and J by 4 bases, with 12 bases between the two germline ends. CDR1 is MNHEY and CDR2 is SVGEGT in the germline V gene. This CDR3 reads CASSYSSGRTYGYTF. The CDR3 bases are TGTGCCAGCAGTTACTCCTCAGGAAGGACCTATGGCTACACCTTC.

V and J are TRBV28 and TRBJ2-3; TRBD1 aligns across 8 bases. Germline assignment: CDR1 MDHEN and CDR2 SYDVKM. This CDR3 is 14 amino acids long. V gave up 6 bases and J gave up 4 bases; unmatched junction bases: 6. CDR3: CASSTDRGSDTQYF. The CDR3 DNA sequence: TGTGCCAGCAGCACCGACAGGGGATCAGATACGCAGTATTTT.

The CDR3 DNA follows: TGTGCCAGCAGTGATGTCCCGGGACAGGGAGGCACTGAAGCTTTCTTT. Protein sequence: CASSDVPGQGGTEAFF. The rearrangement joins TRBV6-1 to TRBJ1-1; 9 bases match TRBD1. The CDR3 sequence is 16 residues long. V shed 3 bases, J shed 4 bases, and the junction held 9 bases outside the gene matches. CDR1 MNHNS and CDR2 SASEGT come from the germline V gene.

The chain uses TRBV2 and TRBJ1-6; tentative D call: TRBD1 (6 bases). Between the trimmed V and J ends, which lost 6 bases and 6 bases, there was a span of 15 bases. Germline assignment: CDR1 SNHLY and CDR2 FYNNEI. This CDR3 has 15 amino acids. CDR3 in amino acids: CASRGARVINSPLHF. CDR3 DNA: TGTGCCAGCAGGGGGGCCAGGGTAATTAATTCACCCCTCCACTTT. The whole variable domain, filled in from reference TRBV2 and TRBJ1-6, reads EPEVTQTPSHQVTQMGQEVILRCVPISNHLYFYWYRQILGQKVEFLVSFYNNEISEKSEIFDDQFSVERPDGSNFTLKIRSTKLEDSAMYFCASRGARVINSPLHFGNGTRLTVT.

The V and J genes are TRBV27 and TRBJ2-1, with D maybe TRBD2 (5 bases). Trimming shortened V by 5 bases and J by 0 bases, and 11 bases separated the two germline ends. Germline CDR1 MNHEY, CDR2 SMNVEV (reference sequence). CDR3 length: 15 residues. The CDR3 loop reads CASSSTGSSYNEQFF. CDR3 DNA: TGTGCCAGCAGTAGTACGGGGAGCTCCTACAATGAGCAGTTCTTC.

V gene TRBV27 combines with J gene TRBJ1-2, with 10 nucleotides matching TRBD1. There are 14 residues in the CDR3. Trimming cost V 3 bases and J 8 bases; bases outside gene matches: 6. The germline gives CDR1 MNHEY, CDR2 SMNVEV (reference sequence). The CDR3 loop is CASSLGQGTWGYTF. In nucleotides, the CDR3 is TGTGCCAGCAGTTTGGGACAGGGGACATGGGGCTACACCTTC.

The V gene is TRBV19, the J gene TRBJ2-7; D gene uncertain. Germline lookup yields CDR1 LNHDA and CDR2 SQIVND (reference sequence). V was shortened by 5 bases and J by 3 bases, with 29 bases between the two germline ends. The CDR3 contains 19 residues. CDR3 loop: CASSLRQKSSVDHYYEQYF. The CDR3 DNA sequence: TGTGCCAGTAGTCTGAGACAAAAATCATCAGTGGACCACTACTACGAGCAGTACTTC.

This chain connects TRBV5-4 to TRBJ2-1; 7 bases are shared with TRBD2. The CDR3 consists of 15 residues. Germline V gene lookup returns CDR1 SGHNT and CDR2 YYREEE (reference sequence). The ends lost 4 bases at V and 0 bases at J; junction bases unmatched: 4. The CDR3 is CASSPWTSSYNEQFF. The CDR3 nucleotides are TGTGCCAGCAGCCCTTGGACTAGCTCCTACAATGAGCAGTTCTTC.

CDR3: CASSEYGQGDEKLFF. The CDR3, as DNA: TGTGCCAGCAGTGAATATGGACAGGGGGATGAAAAACTGTTTTTT. The J gene is TRBJ1-4, the V gene TRBV2; TRBD1 matches 10 bases. There are 15 residues in the CDR3. Unmatched junction bases numbered 3, after V lost 2 bases and J lost 6 bases. CDR1 and CDR2 (germline): SNHLY, FYNNEI.

This clone showed up just a few times. The V and J genes are TRBV12-3 or TRBV12-4 and TRBJ1-1, with D tentatively TRBD1 (6 bases). CDR3 size: 13 residues. V lost 5 bases and J 6 bases, leaving 13 bases between the germline ends. Here the CDR3 reads CASSKSGQSEAFF. CDR3 nucleotide sequence: TGTGCCAGCAGTAAGAGTGGACAGTCTGAAGCTTTCTTT.

The genes are TRBV28 and TRBJ1-6, with D perhaps matching TRBD1 (6 bases). CDR1 is MDHEN and CDR2 is SYDVKM in the germline V gene. The CDR3 is made up of 13 amino acids. Trimming took off 10 bases at V and 9 bases at J, with 16 bases between the two ends. The DNA for the CDR3 is TGTGCCACCTGGGGGGCACTGGGTTCACCCCTCCACTTT. This translates into CATWGALGSPLHF.

This chain uses TRBV27 with TRBJ1-1, with a tentative D call TRBD1 (6 bases). Deletions cut 8 bases from V and 7 bases from J, with 11 bases between. The CDR3 extends over 11 amino acids. The germline gives CDR1 MNHEY, CDR2 SMNVEV (reference sequence). CDR3 in DNA: TGTGCCAGCCTAGGGGGGTTTGAAGCTTTCTTT. This sequence encodes CASLGGFEAFF.

V usage is TRBV5-5 and J usage is TRBJ1-6; tentative D call: TRBD1 (5 bases). Trimming cost V 4 bases and J 7 bases, with 18 bases left between them. Germline loops: CDR1 SGHKS, CDR2 YYEKEE (reference sequence). CDR3 length: 16 residues. CDR3 protein: CASSQLTGTGNSPLHF. CDR3 in DNA: TGTGCCAGCAGCCAACTAACCGGGACGGGGAATTCACCCCTCCACTTT.

With regard to this clone: One end of the junction is discordant with germline, which a read error may explain. This chain uses TRBV19 with TRBJ1-5; the D gene is possibly TRBD1 (5 bases). This CDR3 spans 15 amino acids. Germline V gene data show CDR1 as LNHDA and CDR2 as SQIVND (reference sequence). As DNA, the CDR3 is TGTGCCGGTAGTACCGGGACTGTTAGCAATCAGCCCCAGCATTTT. Its protein is CAGSTGTVSNQPQHF.

The chain links TRBV6-5 to TRBJ2-3, with D perhaps being TRBD1 or TRBD2 (5 bases each). Germline-derived CDR1 and CDR2 are MNHEY and SVGAGI. Trimming shortened V by 3 bases and J by 7 bases, and 14 bases separated the two germline ends. There are 14 residues in the CDR3. CDR3 amino acids: CASSYNGAFNTQYF. The CDR3 nucleotides read TGTGCCAGCAGTTATAACGGGGCCTTTAATACGCAGTATTTT.

The V and J genes are TRBV7-6 and TRBJ2-5; 9 nucleotides line up with TRBD2. V shed 1 base and J 5 bases; nucleotides not matched to a gene: 8. Germline V gives CDR1 SGHVS, CDR2 FNYEAQ. The CDR3 extends over 16 amino acids. In DNA form, the CDR3 reads TGTGCCAGCAGCTTAGGCGGGGGGGCCCTCGGTGAGACCCAGTACTTC. It codes for CASSLGGGALGETQYF.

The chain carries TRBV4-1 and TRBJ2-5, with 7 bases aligning to TRBD2. This CDR3 region has 17 residues. The germline V gene has CDR1 MGHRA and CDR2 YSYEKL. V lost 1 base, J lost 2 bases, and 10 bases stayed unmatched. This CDR3 reads CASSQVGGGYSQETQYF. The CDR3, as DNA: TGCGCCAGCAGCCAAGTGGGGGGGGGATATAGTCAAGAGACCCAGTACTTC.

The chain links TRBV7-9 to TRBJ1-5; TRBD1 matches 11 bases. From germline, CDR1 is SEHNR and CDR2 FQNEAQ (reference sequence). This CDR3 is built from 17 residues. Unmatched junction bases numbered 10, after V lost 5 bases and J lost 4 bases. The CDR3 sequence: CASSKGTGTGGNQPQHF. In nucleotides, the CDR3 is TGTGCCAGCAGCAAGGGGACCGGGACAGGGGGTAATCAGCCCCAGCATTTT.

This chain connects TRBV28 to TRBJ1-2; D gene ambiguous. V dropped 3 bases and J dropped 3 bases, with 14 bases sitting between them. This CDR3 has 15 residues. The V gene's germline CDR1 is MDHEN and CDR2 SYDVKM. The CDR3 DNA follows: TGTGCCAGCAGTTTGCCCGGCGGCCTCGACTATGGCTACACCTTC. It specifies CASSLPGGLDYGYTF.

The rearrangement joins TRBV30 to TRBJ2-7, with D perhaps matching TRBD1 or TRBD2 (5 bases each). Trimming removed 4 bases at V and 3 bases at J, with 10 bases between. The CDR3 spans 12 residues. In germline, CDR1 is GTSNPN, CDR2 SVGIG (reference sequence). CDR3 loop: CAWMGVDYEQYF. CDR3 bases: TGTGCCTGGATGGGGGTCGACTACGAGCAGTACTTC.

CDR3 in amino acids: CASSIVSGGTGELFF. DNA for the CDR3: TGTGCCAGTAGTATAGTTTCCGGGGGGACCGGGGAGCTGTTTTTT. The chain has TRBV19 and TRBJ2-2; 7 bases are shared with TRBD2. CDR1 and CDR2 from the germline V gene are LNHDA and SQIVND (reference sequence). V was pared by 1 base and J by 5 bases, with 4 bases of the junction left unmatched. This CDR3 spans 15 amino acids.